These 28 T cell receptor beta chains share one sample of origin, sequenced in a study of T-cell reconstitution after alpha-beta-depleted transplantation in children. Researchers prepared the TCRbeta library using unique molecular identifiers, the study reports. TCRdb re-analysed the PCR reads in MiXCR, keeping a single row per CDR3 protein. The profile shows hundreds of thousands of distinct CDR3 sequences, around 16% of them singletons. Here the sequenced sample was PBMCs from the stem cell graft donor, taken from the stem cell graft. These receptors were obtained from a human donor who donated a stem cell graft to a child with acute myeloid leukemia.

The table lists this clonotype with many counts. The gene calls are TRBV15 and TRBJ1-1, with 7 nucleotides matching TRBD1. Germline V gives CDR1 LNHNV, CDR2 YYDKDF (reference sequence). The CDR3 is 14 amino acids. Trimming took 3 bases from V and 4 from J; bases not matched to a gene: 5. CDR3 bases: TGTGCCACCAGCAGCGACAGGGTGTCCACTGAAGCTTTCTTT. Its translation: CATSSDRVSTEAFF.

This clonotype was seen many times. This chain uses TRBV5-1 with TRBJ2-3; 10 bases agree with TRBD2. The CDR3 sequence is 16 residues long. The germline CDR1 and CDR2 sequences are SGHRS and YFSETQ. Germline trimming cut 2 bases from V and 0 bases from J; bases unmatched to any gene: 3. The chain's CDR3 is CASSFLAGVSTDTQYF. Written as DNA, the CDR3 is TGCGCCAGCAGCTTCCTAGCGGGGGTGAGCACAGATACGCAGTATTTT. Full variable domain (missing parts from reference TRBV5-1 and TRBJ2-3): KAGVTQTPRYLIKTRGQQVTLSCSPISGHRSVSWYQQTPGQGLQFLFEYFSETQRNKGNFPGRFSGRQFSNSRSEMNVSTLELGDSALYLCASSFLAGVSTDTQYFGPGTRLTVL.

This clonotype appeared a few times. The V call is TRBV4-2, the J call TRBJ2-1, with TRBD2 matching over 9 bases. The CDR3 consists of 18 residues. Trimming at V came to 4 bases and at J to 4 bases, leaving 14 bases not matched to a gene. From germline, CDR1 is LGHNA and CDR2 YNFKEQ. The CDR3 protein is CASSPELLSGGTYNEQFF. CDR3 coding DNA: TGTGCCAGCAGCCCGGAGCTCCTTAGCGGGGGAACGTACAATGAGCAGTTCTTC.

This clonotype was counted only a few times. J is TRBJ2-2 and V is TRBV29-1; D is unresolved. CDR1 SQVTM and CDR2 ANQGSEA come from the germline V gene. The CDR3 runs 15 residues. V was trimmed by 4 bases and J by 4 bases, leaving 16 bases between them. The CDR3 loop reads CSVVDGLSGTGELFF. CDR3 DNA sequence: TGCAGCGTTGTGGATGGGTTGTCGGGCACCGGGGAGCTGTTTTTT.

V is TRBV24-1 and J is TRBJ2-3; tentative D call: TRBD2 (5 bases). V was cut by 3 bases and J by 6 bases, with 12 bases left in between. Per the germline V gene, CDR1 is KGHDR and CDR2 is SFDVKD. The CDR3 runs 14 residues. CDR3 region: CATSDVDFGDTQYF. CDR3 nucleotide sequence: TGTGCCACCAGTGATGTGGACTTTGGGGATACGCAGTATTTT.

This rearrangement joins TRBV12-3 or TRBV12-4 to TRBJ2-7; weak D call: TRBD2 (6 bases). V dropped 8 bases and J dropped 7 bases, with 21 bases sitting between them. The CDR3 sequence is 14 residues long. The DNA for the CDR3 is TGTGCCAGCGGGAGGACACCGAGCTCGGGGGAGCAGTACTTC. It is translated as CASGRTPSSGEQYF.

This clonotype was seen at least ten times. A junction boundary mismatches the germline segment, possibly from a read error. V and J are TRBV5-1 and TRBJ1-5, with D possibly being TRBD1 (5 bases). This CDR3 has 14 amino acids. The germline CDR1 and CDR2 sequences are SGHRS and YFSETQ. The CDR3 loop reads CASSLDSNNQPQHF. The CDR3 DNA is TGTGCCAGCAGTCTAGACAGCAACAATCAGCCCCAGCATTTT.

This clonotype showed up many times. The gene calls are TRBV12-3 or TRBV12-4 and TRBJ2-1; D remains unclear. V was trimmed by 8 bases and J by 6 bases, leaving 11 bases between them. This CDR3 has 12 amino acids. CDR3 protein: CASLLLSNEQFF. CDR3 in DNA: TGTGCCAGCCTCTTGCTTAGCAATGAGCAGTTCTTC.

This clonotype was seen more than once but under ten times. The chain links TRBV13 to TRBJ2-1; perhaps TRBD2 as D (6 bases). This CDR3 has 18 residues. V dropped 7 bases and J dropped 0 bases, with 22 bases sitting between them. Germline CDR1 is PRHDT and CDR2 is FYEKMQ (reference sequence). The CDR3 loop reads CASTFGGTRASSYNEQFF. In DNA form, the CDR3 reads TGTGCCAGCACCTTCGGGGGTACCCGCGCGAGCTCCTACAATGAGCAGTTCTTC.

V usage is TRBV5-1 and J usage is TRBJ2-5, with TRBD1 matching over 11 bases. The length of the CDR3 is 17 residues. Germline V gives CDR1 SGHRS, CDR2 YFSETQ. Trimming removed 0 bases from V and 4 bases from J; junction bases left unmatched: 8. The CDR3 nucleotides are TGCGCCAGCAGCTTGGAAGGAGGACAGGGGGCCGTAGAGACCCAGTACTTC. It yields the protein CASSLEGGQGAVETQYF.

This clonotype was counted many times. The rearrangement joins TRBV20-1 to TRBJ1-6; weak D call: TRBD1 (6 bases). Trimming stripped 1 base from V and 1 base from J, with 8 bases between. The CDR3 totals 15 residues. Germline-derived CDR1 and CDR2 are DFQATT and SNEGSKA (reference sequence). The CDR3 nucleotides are TGCAGTGCTAGAGGCAGGGGATCCTATAATTCACCCCTCCACTTT. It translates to CSARGRGSYNSPLHF.

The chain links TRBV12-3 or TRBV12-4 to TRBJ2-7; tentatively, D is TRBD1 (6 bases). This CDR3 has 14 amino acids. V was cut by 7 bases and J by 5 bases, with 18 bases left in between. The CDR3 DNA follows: TGTGCCAGCACCCACAGGACAGTGCTTGACGAGCAGTACTTC. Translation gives CASTHRTVLDEQYF.

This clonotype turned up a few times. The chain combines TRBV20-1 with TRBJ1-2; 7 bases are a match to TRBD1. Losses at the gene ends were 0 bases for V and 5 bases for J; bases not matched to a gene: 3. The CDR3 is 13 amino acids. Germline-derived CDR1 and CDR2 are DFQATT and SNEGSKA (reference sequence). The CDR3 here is CSAREPGGYGYTF. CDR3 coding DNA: TGCAGTGCTAGAGAGCCAGGGGGTTATGGCTACACCTTC.

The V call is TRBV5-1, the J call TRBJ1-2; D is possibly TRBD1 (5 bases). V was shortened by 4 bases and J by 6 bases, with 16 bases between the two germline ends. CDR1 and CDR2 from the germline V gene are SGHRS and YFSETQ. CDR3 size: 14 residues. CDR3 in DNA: TGCGCCAGCAGCCTCCTTCAGGGTCTCGATGGCTACACCTTC. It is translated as CASSLLQGLDGYTF. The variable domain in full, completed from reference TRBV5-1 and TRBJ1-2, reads KAGVTQTPRYLIKTRGQQVTLSCSPISGHRSVSWYQQTPGQGLQFLFEYFSETQRNKGNFPGRFSGRQFSNSRSEMNVSTLELGDSALYLCASSLLQGLDGYTFGSGTRLTVV.

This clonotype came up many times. CDR3 nucleotides: TGCAGCTCCATCTTGAAAGGGCGAGGGACCCAGTACTTC. Protein product: CSSILKGRGTQYF. The rearrangement uses TRBV29-1 and TRBJ2-5; D is unclear. V was shortened by 8 bases and J by 7 bases, with 20 bases between the two germline ends. From germline, CDR1 is SQVTM and CDR2 ANQGSEA. CDR3 length: 13 amino acids.

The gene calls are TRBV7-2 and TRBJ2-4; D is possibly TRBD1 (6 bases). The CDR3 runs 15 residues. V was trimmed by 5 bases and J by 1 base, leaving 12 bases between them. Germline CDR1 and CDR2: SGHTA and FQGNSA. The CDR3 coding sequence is TGTGCCAGCAGCGCAGACCAGGGGGCCAAAAACATTCAGTACTTC. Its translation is CASSADQGAKNIQYF.

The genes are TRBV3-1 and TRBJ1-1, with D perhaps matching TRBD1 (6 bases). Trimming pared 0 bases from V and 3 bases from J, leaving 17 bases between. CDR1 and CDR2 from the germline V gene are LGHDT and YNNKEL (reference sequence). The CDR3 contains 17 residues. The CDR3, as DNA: TGTGCCAGCAGCCAAGACGAAGCTGGGGGCGGGCACACTGAAGCTTTCTTT. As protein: CASSQDEAGGGHTEAFF.

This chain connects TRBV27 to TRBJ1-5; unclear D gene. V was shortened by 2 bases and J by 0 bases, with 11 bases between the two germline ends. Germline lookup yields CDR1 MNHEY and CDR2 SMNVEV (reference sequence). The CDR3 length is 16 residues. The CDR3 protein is CASSLGGSYSNQPQHF. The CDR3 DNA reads TGTGCCAGCAGTTTAGGAGGCTCCTATAGCAATCAGCCCCAGCATTTT.

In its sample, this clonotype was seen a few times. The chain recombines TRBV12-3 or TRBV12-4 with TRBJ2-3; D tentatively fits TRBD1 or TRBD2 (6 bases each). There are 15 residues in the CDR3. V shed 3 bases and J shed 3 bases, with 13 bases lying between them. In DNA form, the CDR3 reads TGTGCCAGCAGTTTGAGGGGGGCCGGAACAGATACGCAGTATTTT. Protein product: CASSLRGAGTDTQYF.

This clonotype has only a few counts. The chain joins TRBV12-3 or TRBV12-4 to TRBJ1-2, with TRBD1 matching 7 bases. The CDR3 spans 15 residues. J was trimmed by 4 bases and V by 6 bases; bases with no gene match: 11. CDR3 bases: TGTGCCAGCAGCCGCGGGACAGTGGGCAGCTATGGCTACACCTTC. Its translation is CASSRGTVGSYGYTF.

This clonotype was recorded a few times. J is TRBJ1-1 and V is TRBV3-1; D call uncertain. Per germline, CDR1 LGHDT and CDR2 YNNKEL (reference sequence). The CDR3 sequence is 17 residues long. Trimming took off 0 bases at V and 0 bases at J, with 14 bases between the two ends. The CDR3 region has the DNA TGTGCCAGCAGCCAAGATCGAGCCTCCCCAATGAACACTGAAGCTTTCTTT. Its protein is CASSQDRASPMNTEAFF. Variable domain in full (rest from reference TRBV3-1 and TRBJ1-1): DTAVSQTPKYLVTQMGNDKSIKCEQNLGHDTMYWYKQDSKKFLKIMFSYNNKELIINETVPNRFSPKSPDKAHLNLHINSLELGDSAVYFCASSQDRASPMNTEAFFGQGTRLTVV.

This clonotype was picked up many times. CDR3 sequence: CSANRPGQNTDTQYF. Here the CDR3 DNA reads TGCAGTGCTAATCGCCCGGGACAGAACACAGATACGCAGTATTTT. The chain is built from TRBV20-1 and TRBJ2-3; 7 nucleotides align to TRBD1. This CDR3 has 15 residues. The trim removed 4 bases at V and 2 bases at J, leaving 9 bases unmatched. Germline V lookup: CDR1 DFQATT, CDR2 SNEGSKA (reference sequence).

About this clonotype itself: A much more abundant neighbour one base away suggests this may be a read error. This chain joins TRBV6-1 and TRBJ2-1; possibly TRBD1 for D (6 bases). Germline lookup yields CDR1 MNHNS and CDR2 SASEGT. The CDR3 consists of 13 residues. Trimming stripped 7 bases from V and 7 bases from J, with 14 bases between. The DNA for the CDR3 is TGTGCCAGCAAAAACAGGGTGGGGAATGAGCAGTTCTTC. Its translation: CASKNRVGNEQFF.

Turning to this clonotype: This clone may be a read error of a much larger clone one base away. CDR3 coding DNA: TGCAGTGCAGGCGGACCACTGGCTAGCGGGGTTAGGGCCCAGTACTTC. As protein: CSAGGPLASGVRAQYF. The rearrangement links TRBV20-1 to TRBJ2-5; 9 bases match TRBD2. CDR1 and CDR2 from the germline V gene are DFQATT and SNEGSKA (reference sequence). With V trimmed by 6 bases and J by 9 bases, 20 bases remained unmatched. This CDR3 spans 16 amino acids.

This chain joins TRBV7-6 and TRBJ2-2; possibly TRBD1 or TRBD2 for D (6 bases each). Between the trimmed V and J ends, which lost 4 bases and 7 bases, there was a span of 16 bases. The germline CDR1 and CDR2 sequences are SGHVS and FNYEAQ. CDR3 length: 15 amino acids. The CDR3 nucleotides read TGTGCCAGCAGCTGGAGGGGGGAGGATCACGGGGAGCTGTTTTTT. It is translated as CASSWRGEDHGELFF.

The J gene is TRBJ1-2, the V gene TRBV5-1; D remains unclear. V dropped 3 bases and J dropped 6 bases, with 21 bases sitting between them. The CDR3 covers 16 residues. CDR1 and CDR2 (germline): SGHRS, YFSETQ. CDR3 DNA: TGCGCCAGCAGCTCCCCGAATTCCGGGCCCACCCATGGCTACACCTTC. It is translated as CASSSPNSGPTHGYTF.

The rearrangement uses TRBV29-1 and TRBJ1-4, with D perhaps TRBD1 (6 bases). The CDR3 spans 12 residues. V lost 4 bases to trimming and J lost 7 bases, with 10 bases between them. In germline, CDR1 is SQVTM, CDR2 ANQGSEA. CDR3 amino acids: CSVVEQGEKLFF. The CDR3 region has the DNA TGCAGCGTTGTTGAACAGGGTGAAAAACTGTTTTTT.

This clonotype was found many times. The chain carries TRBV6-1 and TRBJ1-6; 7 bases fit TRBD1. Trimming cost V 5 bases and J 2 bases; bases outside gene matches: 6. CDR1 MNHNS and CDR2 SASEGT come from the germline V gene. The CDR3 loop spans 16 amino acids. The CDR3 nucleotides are TGTGCCAGCAGTATCCAGGGGGGGACCTATAATTCACCCCTCCACTTT. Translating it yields CASSIQGGTYNSPLHF.